This T cell receptor (beta chain) emerged from a study of OX40 agonist ivuxolimab in advanced cancers. As for the study in general: At approximately 83% male, the cohort had a mean age of about 55 years, ranging from roughly 20 to 79. General study findings and limits: Dose levels from 0.1 to 3.0 mg/kg saw CD4+ and CD8+ blood T cells expand clonally by week 6. Researchers report that CD8+ T cells had, on average, more expanded clones than CD4+.

Germline-derived CDR1 and CDR2 are MNHEY and SVGAGI. Trimming shortened V by 3 bases and J by 12 bases, and 12 bases separated the two germline ends. The CDR3 loop spans 13 amino acids. In the case of this clone: What it binds is unknown.

This table comes from immunoSEQ multiplex PCR, and its TCRdb copy is limited to in-frame clones, with some not included. Counted here are tens of thousands of clones, roughly nine tenths occurring once; the ten biggest clones make up about 52%. This receptor was obtained from an adult with an advanced solid tumor such as melanoma, head and neck, liver or kidney cancer. The rearrangement joins TRBV6-5 to TRBJ1-6; D might be TRBD1 (5 bases). Specimen: CD4+ or CD8+ T cells sorted from blood, collected in a trial of the OX40 agonist ivuxolimab. CDR3 in DNA: TGTGCCAGCAGTTATACAAAGGGACGACCCCTCCACTTT. As protein: CASSYTKGRPLHF.